Following are 18 T cell receptor beta chains from one sample sequenced in a study of early T cells in non-severe SARS-CoV-2 infection. TCRdb fed the 5' RACE reads into MiXCR, producing one record per CDR3 protein. Of 40,000 to 45,000 distinct CDR3 sequences in the sample, roughly 6.1% were seen once. The specimen was whole blood, collected at baseline. These receptors all stem from an adult who was a healthcare worker with PCR-confirmed SARS-CoV-2 infection or an uninfected control (not recorded which).

This clonotype has only a few counts. The chain uses TRBV11-3 and TRBJ2-7; a possible D gene is TRBD1 (6 bases). Trimming shortened V by 5 bases and J by 5 bases, and 10 bases separated the two germline ends. This CDR3 is 12 amino acids long. Per germline, CDR1 SGHNT and CDR2 YENEEA. CDR3 sequence (DNA): TGTGCCAGCAGCACAACAGGGAACGAGCAGTACTTC. Residues: CASSTTGNEQYF.

The genes are TRBV7-2 and TRBJ2-1; D is possibly TRBD2 (6 bases). The germline CDR1 and CDR2 sequences are SGHTA and FQGNSA. Trimming took off 2 bases at V and 6 bases at J, with 11 bases between the two ends. The CDR3 loop spans 14 amino acids. DNA for the CDR3: TGTGCCAGCAGCTTACAAATAGCGGTCAATGAGCAGTTCTTC. Its translation is CASSLQIAVNEQFF.

This clonotype was seen ten or more times. The CDR3: CASRSLAGKPPRETQYF. CDR3 DNA sequence: TGTGCCAGCAGGAGTTTAGCGGGAAAACCCCCCCGGGAGACCCAGTACTTC. The chain links TRBV6-2 or TRBV6-3 to TRBJ2-5; 8 nucleotides align to TRBD2. The germline V gene has CDR1 MNHEY and CDR2 SVGEGT. This CDR3 is 17 amino acids long. The ends lost 6 bases at V and 5 bases at J; junction bases unmatched: 17.

Many counts were recorded for this clonotype. The V and J genes are TRBV5-4 and TRBJ1-2; D is ambiguous. The ends were cut back, 5 bases at V and 3 bases at J, with 11 bases in the middle. The germline CDR1 and CDR2 sequences are SGHNT and YYREEE (reference sequence). This CDR3 has 13 residues. The CDR3 loop reads CASSVDGDYGYTF. The CDR3 region has the DNA TGTGCCAGCAGTGTCGACGGGGACTATGGCTACACCTTC.

This clonotype was detected many times. The rearrangement uses TRBV20-1 and TRBJ2-7; TRBD1 matches 9 bases. The CDR3 is 14 residues long. Germline V gene lookup returns CDR1 DFQATT and CDR2 SNEGSKA (reference sequence). V shed 6 bases and J 6 bases; nucleotides not matched to a gene: 12. CDR3 in DNA: TGCAGTGCCCTCTCCGGGACAGGGAGCGGCGAGCAGTACTTC. It specifies CSALSGTGSGEQYF.

The chain employs TRBV5-1 and TRBJ2-3; D is unclear. V lost 0 bases and J 6 bases, leaving 17 bases between the germline ends. This CDR3 is 16 amino acids long. CDR1 is SGHRS and CDR2 is YFSETQ in the germline V gene. The chain's CDR3 is CASSLVISSPYDTQYF. The CDR3, as DNA: TGCGCCAGCAGCTTGGTGATTAGCTCCCCCTACGATACGCAGTATTTT.

This clonotype was seen a handful of times. The V gene is TRBV18, the J gene TRBJ1-2, with 8 bases aligning to TRBD1. J lost 8 bases, V lost 3 bases, and 8 bases had no gene match. Germline V gives CDR1 KGHSH, CDR2 LQKENI. The CDR3 length is 14 residues. The CDR3 DNA is TGTGCCAGCTCACCCCTAGGACAGGGAGACGGCTACACCTTC. Translated, it gives CASSPLGQGDGYTF.

This clonotype was found many times. The chain carries TRBV27 and TRBJ1-4; D uncertain. The CDR3 sequence is 12 residues long. With 8 bases removed from V and 7 bases from J, the gap between germline ends came to 11 bases. CDR1 and CDR2 from the germline V gene are MNHEY and SMNVEV (reference sequence). The CDR3 is CASARSGEKLFF. CDR3 DNA sequence: TGTGCCAGCGCAAGATCCGGTGAAAAACTGTTTTTT.

This clonotype was detected only a few times. The chain links TRBV11-2 to TRBJ2-1; 11 bases line up with TRBD2. Germline V lookup: CDR1 SGHAT, CDR2 FQNNGV. The junction had 7 bases not matched to a gene; V was cut back by 5 bases and J by 7 bases. The CDR3 loop spans 15 amino acids. The CDR3 loop reads CASSPLAGDLNEQFF. The CDR3 DNA follows: TGTGCCAGCAGCCCACTAGCGGGAGATTTGAATGAGCAGTTCTTC.

This clonotype showed up many times. V is TRBV3-1 and J is TRBJ2-1; 9 nucleotides align to TRBD1. There are 15 residues in the CDR3. The V gene end was trimmed by 5 bases and the J gene end by 12 bases; junction bases not matched to a gene: 14. Germline values: CDR1 LGHDT, CDR2 YNNKEL (reference sequence). The CDR3 loop is CASSSGTGTTQGQFF. CDR3 DNA sequence: TGTGCCAGCAGCTCCGGGACAGGGACTACGCAGGGGCAGTTCTTC.

The CDR3 DNA reads as TGTGCCAGCAGTTACGCGAGAACCGGGACAGGGATGAACACTGAAGCTTTCTTT. This codes for CASSYARTGTGMNTEAFF. The V call is TRBV6-2 or TRBV6-3, the J call TRBJ1-1; 9 bases align to TRBD1. The CDR3 covers 18 residues. With V trimmed by 2 bases and J by 0 bases, 10 bases remained unmatched. Germline V gene data show CDR1 as MNHEY and CDR2 as SVGEGT.

The rearrangement uses TRBV5-1 and TRBJ2-1; D may match TRBD1 or TRBD2 (5 bases each). CDR1 is SGHRS, CDR2 YFSETQ, per germline. This CDR3 spans 16 amino acids. The V gene lost 0 bases and the J gene lost 5 bases, with 15 bases spanning the gap. CDR3 residues: CASSLASRWGNNEQFF. CDR3 coding DNA: TGCGCCAGCAGCTTGGCTAGCAGATGGGGGAACAATGAGCAGTTCTTC.

This clonotype was counted many times. The chain joins TRBV29-1 to TRBJ2-7; 8 bases map to TRBD2. Germline CDR1 reads SQVTM; CDR2 reads ANQGSEA. CDR3 size: 13 residues. The ends lost 4 bases at V and 6 bases at J; junction bases unmatched: 8. The CDR3 DNA reads as TGCAGCGTTGCTTTAAGCGGGAGCGGCGAGCAGTACTTC. Translated: CSVALSGSGEQYF.

The genes are TRBV5-1 and TRBJ2-3; tentative D call: TRBD2 (5 bases). This CDR3 has 15 amino acids. The germline CDR1 and CDR2 sequences are SGHRS and YFSETQ. Trimming removed 0 bases at V and 5 bases at J, with 13 bases between. The CDR3 bases are TGCGCCAGCAGCTTGGGAGCGGCCCTGGGAGATACGCAGTATTTT. Amino acids: CASSLGAALGDTQYF.

The CDR3 sequence: CASSVDPWGTSTDTQYF. Here the CDR3 DNA reads TGTGCCAGCAGCGTAGATCCCTGGGGGACTAGCACAGATACGCAGTATTTT. This chain uses TRBV9 with TRBJ2-3, with D perhaps TRBD2 (6 bases). Deletions cut 0 bases from V and 0 bases from J, with 14 bases between. Germline-derived CDR1 and CDR2 are SGDLS and YYNGEE. This CDR3 spans 17 amino acids.

J is TRBJ2-1 and V is TRBV7-9; perhaps TRBD2 as D (6 bases). Germline assignment: CDR1 SEHNR and CDR2 FQNEAQ (reference sequence). Trimming cost V 2 bases and J 8 bases, with 16 bases left between them. This CDR3 spans 15 amino acids. CDR3 amino acids: CASSLLLAYEDEQFF. Here the CDR3 DNA reads TGTGCCAGCAGCTTATTGCTAGCGTATGAGGATGAGCAGTTCTTC.

The chain links TRBV7-9 to TRBJ1-5; D uncertain. Germline CDR1 reads SEHNR; CDR2 reads FQNEAQ (reference sequence). V was shortened by 2 bases and J by 5 bases, with 7 bases between the two germline ends. The CDR3 runs 13 residues. Here the CDR3 reads CASSLRWDQPQHF. CDR3 nucleotides: TGTGCCAGCAGCTTACGCTGGGATCAGCCCCAGCATTTT.

There are many counts of this clonotype. J is TRBJ2-7 and V is TRBV5-1, with D possibly being TRBD1 or TRBD2 (5 bases each). The CDR3 runs 15 residues. Germline V gene sequence: CDR1 SGHRS, CDR2 YFSETQ. The V and J ends lost 2 bases and 11 bases respectively, with 23 bases between them. This chain's CDR3 is CASSFGDTEQDLKYF. The CDR3 nucleotides read TGCGCCAGCAGCTTCGGGGATACCGAACAGGATCTCAAGTACTTC.